The entry that follows covers one T cell receptor beta chain sequence. Its antigen is unidentified. These data are taken from a study of cytomegalovirus exposure and HLA in healthy donors. Regarding the study as a whole: In an earlier analysis, in some 540 donors, most V segments appeared productive either ~90% or ~30% of the time.

The CDR3 is 19 amino acids. CDR1 is MGHRA, CDR2 YSYEKL, per germline. The ends were cut back, 3 bases at V and 0 bases at J, with 21 bases in the middle. With 60 Vbeta and 13 Jbeta primers, the PCR was carried out. Generated by immunoSEQ multiplex PCR, the TCRdb table keeps only in-frame clones and is missing some. Of more than 100,000 clones listed, over 60% are singletons. This clonotype was sampled from a female donor in good health and CMV-seropositive. This rearrangement joins TRBV4-1 to TRBJ2-4; D may be TRBD1 (6 bases). What was sequenced was PBMCs. CDR3 sequence reads: CASSQQGHPGPLAKNIQYF. Here the CDR3 DNA reads TGCGCCAGCAGCCAGCAGGGACACCCAGGCCCGCTAGCCAAAAACATTCAGTACTTC.